One and the same sample provided the 21 T cell receptor beta chains below, sequenced in a study of regulatory T cells in long-lasting Graves disease. Time point indicated: newly diagnosed GD, antithyroid drugs for less than 3 months. The authors made the TCR library using RNA they extracted from PBMCs. Arm-PCR of CDR3 regions and iRepertoire HTBI primers were used to build TCR beta libraries. TCRdb independently ran MiXCR on the multiplex PCR reads; one entry per CDR3 protein. The sample has 400,000 to 500,000 distinct CDR3 sequences; about 15% are singletons. The same data also contributed to another study, on T cells in Graves' hyperthyroidism and ophthalmopathy.

The input for sequencing was peripheral blood mononuclear cells (PBMCs), taken at new diagnosis, from a patient treated with antithyroid drugs. These receptor sequences come from a woman aged 30 to 39 with Graves disease.

This clonotype was counted only a few times. The genes are TRBV7-6 and TRBJ2-6; tentatively, D is TRBD1 (5 bases). V lost 3 bases, J lost 3 bases, and 6 bases lay in between. The CDR3 totals 14 residues. Germline values: CDR1 SGHVS, CDR2 FNYEAQ. This chain's CDR3 is CASSFRVGANVLTF. As DNA, the CDR3 is TGTGCCAGCAGCTTCAGGGTTGGGGCCAACGTCCTGACTTTC.

This clonotype was observed a few times. The rearrangement links TRBV15 to TRBJ1-4; D is perhaps TRBD1 (5 bases). The CDR3 sequence is 16 residues long. Germline V gives CDR1 LNHNV, CDR2 YYDKDF (reference sequence). V was cut by 0 bases and J by 7 bases, with 15 bases left in between. The CDR3 nucleotides are TGTGCCACCAGCAGAGATGGCGCCAGGGAGTTTGAAAAACTGTTTTTT. It yields the protein CATSRDGAREFEKLFF.

The chain links TRBV4-1 to TRBJ2-1; D might be TRBD2 (7 bases). Germline V gives CDR1 MGHRA, CDR2 YSYEKL. V dropped 4 bases and J dropped 9 bases, with 25 bases sitting between them. The length of the CDR3 is 17 residues. As DNA, the CDR3 is TGCGCCAGCAGCCTTCTTCGGACTAGATCGGAGGGGGTTGAGCAGTTCTTC. Protein product: CASSLLRTRSEGVEQFF.

This clonotype was observed a few times. This chain uses TRBV14 with TRBJ2-1, with TRBD2 matching 7 bases. The CDR3 has 15 amino acids. From germline, CDR1 is SGHDN and CDR2 FVKESK. Trimming removed 2 bases from V and 4 bases from J; junction bases left unmatched: 5. The CDR3 DNA sequence: TGTGCCAGCAGCCAAATTGGCGGGAGATACAATGAGCAGTTCTTC. This sequence encodes CASSQIGGRYNEQFF.

This clonotype has a count of ten or more. This chain links TRBV6-1 with TRBJ1-1; D call uncertain. The CDR3 has 14 amino acids. V lost 6 bases and J 2 bases, leaving 13 bases between the germline ends. Germline loops: CDR1 MNHNS, CDR2 SASEGT. DNA for the CDR3: TGTGCCAGCAGCATAACGACTATTAACACTGAAGCTTTCTTT. Residues: CASSITTINTEAFF.

This clonotype came up many times. The chain links TRBV28 to TRBJ2-7, with 8 bases fitting TRBD1. This CDR3 contains 14 residues. V trimming: 6 bases; J trimming: 2 bases; junction bases outside the gene matches: 6. CDR1 and CDR2 (germline): MDHEN, SYDVKM. CDR3 DNA sequence: TGTGCCAGCAGAGGGACAGGCGATACCTACGAGCAGTACTTC. Translation: CASRGTGDTYEQYF.

The V and J genes are TRBV7-2 and TRBJ1-2; tentative D call: TRBD1 (5 bases). V was shortened by 5 bases and J by 6 bases, with 16 bases between the two germline ends. Germline V lookup: CDR1 SGHTA, CDR2 FQGNSA. CDR3 length equals 14 residues. DNA of the CDR3: TGTGCCAGCAGCCAAGGGGAGTTAAGAAATGGCTACACCTTC. Protein product: CASSQGELRNGYTF. Complete variable domain (other parts from reference TRBV7-2 and TRBJ1-2): GAGVSQSPSNKVTEKGKDVELRCDPISGHTALYWYRQSLGQGLEFLIYFQGNSAPDKSGLPSDRFSAERTGGSVSTLTIQRTQQEDSAVYLCASSQGELRNGYTFGSGTRLTVV.

This clonotype was recorded many times. V gene TRBV7-9 combines with J gene TRBJ2-7; D not resolved. Per the germline V gene, CDR1 is SEHNR and CDR2 is FQNEAQ (reference sequence). Trimming took off 5 bases at V and 3 bases at J, with 11 bases between the two ends. This CDR3 is 13 amino acids long. DNA for the CDR3: TGTGCCAGCAGCACCCCGGGCAGCTACGAGCAGTACTTC. Residues: CASSTPGSYEQYF.

This clonotype was seen repeatedly, ten times or more. The genes are TRBV20-1 and TRBJ1-5, with D unresolved. The CDR3 runs 12 residues. CDR1 is DFQATT, CDR2 SNEGSKA, per germline (reference sequence). V lost 3 bases to trimming and J lost 4 bases, with 7 bases between them. The chain's CDR3 is CSARGSNQPQHF. The CDR3 bases are TGCAGTGCTAGGGGCTCTAATCAGCCCCAGCATTTT.

This clonotype was observed a handful of times. The chain recombines TRBV6-1 with TRBJ2-1; 8 nucleotides agree with TRBD2. The germline CDR1 and CDR2 sequences are MNHNS and SASEGT. The CDR3 length is 16 residues. The V gene end was trimmed by 1 base and the J gene end by 3 bases; junction bases not matched to a gene: 5. The CDR3, as DNA: TGTGCCAGCAGTGAAGAGCTAGCGGGTATCTACAATGAGCAGTTCTTC. Protein: CASSEELAGIYNEQFF.

This clonotype was seen more than once but under ten times. The chain has TRBV4-1 and TRBJ2-4, with 11 bases identical to TRBD2. Unmatched junction bases numbered 5, after V lost 1 base and J lost 0 bases. Germline assignment: CDR1 MGHRA and CDR2 YSYEKL. The CDR3 has 18 residues. The CDR3, as DNA: TGCGCCAGCAGCCAAGTGCTAGCGGGAGGCTCAGCCAAAAACATTCAGTACTTC. Its translation: CASSQVLAGGSAKNIQYF.

This clonotype was detected ten times or more. This chain uses TRBV28 with TRBJ2-1; 7 bases fit TRBD1. This CDR3 comprises 15 residues. Germline CDR1 MDHEN, CDR2 SYDVKM. Trimming at V came to 4 bases and at J to 8 bases, leaving 11 bases not matched to a gene. The CDR3: CASSSSGTAFDEQFF. CDR3 DNA sequence: TGTGCCAGCAGTTCTTCCGGGACAGCTTTTGATGAGCAGTTCTTC.

Worth noting for this clonotype: It may be a read error: a sequence one base away is much more abundant. The chain employs TRBV28 and TRBJ1-2, with D unclear. CDR1 and CDR2 from the germline V gene are MDHEN and SYDVKM. This CDR3 is built from 13 residues. DNA for the CDR3: TGTGCAAGCGGGAGGAGGAGAGGAGATGGCTACACCTTC. This encodes CASGRRRGDGYTF.

The chain couples TRBV6-1 to TRBJ2-7, with D unclear. The V end was cut by 8 bases, the J end by 0 bases, with 11 bases between. The CDR3 is 13 residues long. The germline V gene encodes CDR1 MNHNS and CDR2 SASEGT. In nucleotides, the CDR3 is TGTGCCAGCTGTCAGCCGGTCTCCTACGAGCAGTACTTC. This gives the protein CASCQPVSYEQYF.

For this clonotype: One end of the junction varies from germline; a read error may be responsible. V usage is TRBV5-1 and J usage is TRBJ2-2; D tentatively fits TRBD1 or TRBD2 (5 bases each). The CDR3 sequence is 14 residues long. Looked up from germline, CDR1 is SGHRS and CDR2 is YFSETQ. CDR3 bases: TGCGCCAGCAGCGCAGGGTTGAACACCGGGGAGCGGTTTTTT. Translated: CASSAGLNTGERFF.

This clonotype showed up just a few times. CDR3 nucleotide sequence: TGCAGCGTTGAAAAGGGACAGGGGGCGAGTGGCTACACCTTC. Protein product: CSVEKGQGASGYTF. The rearrangement links TRBV29-1 to TRBJ1-2; 12 bases map to TRBD1. The CDR3 is 14 amino acids. V trimming: 2 bases; J trimming: 7 bases; junction bases outside the gene matches: 5. The germline V gene encodes CDR1 SQVTM and CDR2 ANQGSEA.

This clonotype was detected ten times or more. This chain links TRBV28 with TRBJ2-1, with 8 bases identical to TRBD1. Looked up from germline, CDR1 is MDHEN and CDR2 is SYDVKM. Trimming at V came to 6 bases and at J to 7 bases, leaving 2 bases not matched to a gene. The CDR3 is 12 amino acids. CDR3 loop: CASRRTGNEQFF. The DNA of the CDR3 is TGTGCCAGCAGGAGGACAGGGAATGAGCAGTTCTTC.

This clonotype occurred many times. V gene TRBV24-1 combines with J gene TRBJ1-5, with 9 bases identical to TRBD1. Germline CDR1 reads KGHDR; CDR2 reads SFDVKD. The CDR3 contains 16 residues. With 3 bases clipped from V and 3 bases from J, the junction kept 5 bases outside the gene matches. As DNA, the CDR3 is TGTGCCACCAGTGATCCCGGGACAGGGTCCAATCAGCCCCAGCATTTT. Translation gives CATSDPGTGSNQPQHF.

This clonotype was observed at least ten times. The rearrangement links TRBV11-2 to TRBJ2-7; D is undetermined. Germline loops: CDR1 SGHAT, CDR2 FQNNGV. The CDR3 contains 14 residues. The V end lost 0 bases, the J end lost 2 bases, and 8 bases lay between the germline ends. CDR3 protein: CASSLDPAAYEQYF. CDR3 DNA: TGTGCCAGCAGCTTAGACCCCGCCGCCTACGAGCAGTACTTC.

This sequence joins TRBV20-1 and TRBJ2-1; perhaps TRBD2 as D (6 bases). Germline CDR1 and CDR2: DFQATT and SNEGSKA (reference sequence). This CDR3 contains 14 residues. Trimming took 6 bases from V and 6 from J, leaving 18 bases between them. CDR3 in DNA: TGCAGTGCCTCCGGGAGAAGCAGGGTCAATGAGCAGTTCTTC. Protein sequence: CSASGRSRVNEQFF.

The chain recombines TRBV27 with TRBJ2-3; D is perhaps TRBD2 (6 bases). The CDR3 covers 15 residues. Germline V lookup: CDR1 MNHEY, CDR2 SMNVEV (reference sequence). The V and J ends lost 4 bases and 2 bases respectively, with 13 bases between them. The CDR3 spells CASSSRDSPTDTQYF. In DNA form, the CDR3 reads TGTGCCAGCAGTTCCCGGGACTCGCCCACAGATACGCAGTATTTT.